This T cell receptor beta chain was found in a study of beta chain features in type 1 diabetes. Study background: All samples yielded some 110 million examined sorted cells.

As to this clone: As yet, its antigen is unknown.

Points from the study as a whole: Among all four CD4+ subsets, Type 1 diabetes patients had TCRB CDR3s that were moderately but significantly shorter. HLA effects on TCRB rearrangement stayed unresolved here.

All of the isolated RNA was reverse transcribed, so expressed TCRB transcripts were sequenced. Naive, central memory and regulatory T cell samples yielded about 3.57 million reads on average. The repertoire was sequenced with immunoSEQ multiplex PCR; TCRdb's copy has only in-frame clones and lacks some. The sample has nearly 700,000 clones, roughly 13% seen once; the top ten hold roughly 0.022%. CD45RO/CCR7/CD25/CD127/CD95/CD27 sorting isolated CD4+ naive, central memory, regulatory and stem cell-like memory cells. Trimming removed 5 bases from V and 6 bases from J, with 4 bases in between. Germline lookup yields CDR1 SEHNR and CDR2 FQNEAQ (reference sequence). The CDR3 runs 10 residues.

The V and J genes are TRBV7-9 and TRBJ1-2, with D uncertain. The source is a man aged 18 to 29 with type 1 diabetes. Material: naive CD4+ T cells from blood. CDR3 protein: CASSRDGYTF. In DNA form, the CDR3 reads TGTGCCAGCAGCCGTGATGGCTACACCTTC.